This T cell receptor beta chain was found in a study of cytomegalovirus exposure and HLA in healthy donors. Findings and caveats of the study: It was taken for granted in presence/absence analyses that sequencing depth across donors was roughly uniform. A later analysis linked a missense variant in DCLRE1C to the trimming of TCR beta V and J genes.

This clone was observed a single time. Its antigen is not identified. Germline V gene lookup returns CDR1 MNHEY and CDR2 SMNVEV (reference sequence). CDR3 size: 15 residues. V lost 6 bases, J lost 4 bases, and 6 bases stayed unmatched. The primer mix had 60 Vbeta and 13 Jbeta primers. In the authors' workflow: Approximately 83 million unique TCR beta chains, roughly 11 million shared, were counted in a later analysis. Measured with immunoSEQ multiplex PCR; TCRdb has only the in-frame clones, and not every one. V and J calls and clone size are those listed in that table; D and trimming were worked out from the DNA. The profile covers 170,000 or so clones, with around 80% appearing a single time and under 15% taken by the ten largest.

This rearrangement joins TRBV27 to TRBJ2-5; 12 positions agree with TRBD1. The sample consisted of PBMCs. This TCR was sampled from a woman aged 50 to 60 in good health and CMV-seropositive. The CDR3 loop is CASRGQGARGETQYF. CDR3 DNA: TGTGCCAGCAGGGGACAGGGGGCGCGTGGAGAGACCCAGTACTTC.